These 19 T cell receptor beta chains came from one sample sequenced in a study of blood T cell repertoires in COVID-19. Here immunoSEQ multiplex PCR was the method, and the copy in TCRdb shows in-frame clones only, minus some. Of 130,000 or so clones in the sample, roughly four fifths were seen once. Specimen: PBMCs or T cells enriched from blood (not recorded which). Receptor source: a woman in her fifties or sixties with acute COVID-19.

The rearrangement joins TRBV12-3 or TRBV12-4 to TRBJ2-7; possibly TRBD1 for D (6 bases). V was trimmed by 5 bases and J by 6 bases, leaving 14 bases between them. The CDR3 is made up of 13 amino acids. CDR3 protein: CASSARTVSEQYF. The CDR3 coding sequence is TGTGCCAGCAGTGCCCGGACAGTCAGCGAGCAGTACTTC.

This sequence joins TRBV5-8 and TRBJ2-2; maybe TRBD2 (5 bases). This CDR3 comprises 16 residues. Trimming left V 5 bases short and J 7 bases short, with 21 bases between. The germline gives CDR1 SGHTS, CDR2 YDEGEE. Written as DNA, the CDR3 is TGTGCCAGCAGATACGAGATCGGGGTAACTGGCGGGGAGCTGTTTTTT. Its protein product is CASRYEIGVTGGELFF.

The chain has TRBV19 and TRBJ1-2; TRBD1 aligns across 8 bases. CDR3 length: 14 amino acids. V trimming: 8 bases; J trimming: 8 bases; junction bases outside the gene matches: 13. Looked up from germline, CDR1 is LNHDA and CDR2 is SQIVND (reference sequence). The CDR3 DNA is TGTGCCAGTGCGATGGACAGGGAGCTAGGAGGCTACACCTTC. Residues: CASAMDRELGGYTF. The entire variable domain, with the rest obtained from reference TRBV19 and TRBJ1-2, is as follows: DGGITQSPKYLFRKEGQNVTLSCEQNLNHDAMYWYRQDPGQGLRLIYYSQIVNDFQKGDIAEGYSVSREKKESFPLTVTSAQKNPTAFYLCASAMDRELGGYTFGSGTRLTVV.

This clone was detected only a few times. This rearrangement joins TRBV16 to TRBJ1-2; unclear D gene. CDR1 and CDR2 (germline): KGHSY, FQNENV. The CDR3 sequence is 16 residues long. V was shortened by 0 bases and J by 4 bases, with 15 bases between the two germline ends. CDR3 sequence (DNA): TGTGCCAGCAGCCAATCCCCCCTCTTCGGTGCCTATGGCTACACCTTC. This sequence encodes CASSQSPLFGAYGYTF.

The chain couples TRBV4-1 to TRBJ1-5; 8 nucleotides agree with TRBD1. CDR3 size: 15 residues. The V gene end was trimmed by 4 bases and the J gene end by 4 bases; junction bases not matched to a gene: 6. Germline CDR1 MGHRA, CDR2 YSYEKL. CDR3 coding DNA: TGCGCCAGCAGCCGAGGGACAGGCCCTAATCAGCCCCAGCATTTT. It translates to CASSRGTGPNQPQHF.

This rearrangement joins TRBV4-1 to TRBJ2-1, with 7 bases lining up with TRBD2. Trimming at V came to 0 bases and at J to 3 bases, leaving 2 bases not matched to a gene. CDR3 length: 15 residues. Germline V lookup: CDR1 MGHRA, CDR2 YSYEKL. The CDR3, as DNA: TGCGCCAGCAGCCAAGATGCTAGCGGCTACAATGAGCAGTTCTTC. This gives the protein CASSQDASGYNEQFF.

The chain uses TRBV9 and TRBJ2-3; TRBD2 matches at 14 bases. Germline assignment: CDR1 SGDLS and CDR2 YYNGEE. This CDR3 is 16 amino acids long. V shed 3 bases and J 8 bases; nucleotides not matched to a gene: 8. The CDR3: CASSGGTSGSFVTQYF. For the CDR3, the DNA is TGTGCCAGCAGCGGCGGGACTAGCGGGAGTTTTGTTACGCAGTATTTT.

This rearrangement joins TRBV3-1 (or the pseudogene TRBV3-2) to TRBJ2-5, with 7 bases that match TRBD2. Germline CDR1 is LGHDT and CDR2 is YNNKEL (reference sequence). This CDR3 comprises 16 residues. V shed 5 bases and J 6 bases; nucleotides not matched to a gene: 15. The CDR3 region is CASSSGMRGGRKTQYF. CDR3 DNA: TGTGCCAGCAGCTCAGGTATGAGAGGCGGGAGAAAGACCCAGTACTTC.

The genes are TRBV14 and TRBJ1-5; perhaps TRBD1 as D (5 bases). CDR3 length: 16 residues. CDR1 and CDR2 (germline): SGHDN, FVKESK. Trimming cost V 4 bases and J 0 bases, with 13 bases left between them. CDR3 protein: CASSLKRDFSNQPQHF. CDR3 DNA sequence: TGTGCCAGCAGCCTAAAACGGGACTTTAGCAATCAGCCCCAGCATTTT. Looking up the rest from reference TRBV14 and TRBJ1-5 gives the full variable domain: EAGVTQFPSHSVIEKGQTVTLRCDPISGHDNLYWYRRVMGKEIKFLLHFVKESKQDESGMPNNRFLAERTGGTYSTLKVQPAELEDSGVYFCASSLKRDFSNQPQHFGDGTRLSIL.

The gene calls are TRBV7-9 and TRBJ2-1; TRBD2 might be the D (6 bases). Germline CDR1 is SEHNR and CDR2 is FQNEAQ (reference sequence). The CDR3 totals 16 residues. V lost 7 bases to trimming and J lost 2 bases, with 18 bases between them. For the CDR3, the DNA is TGTGCCAGCACCCCCACTGTTAGCGGAGCCTACAATGAGCAGTTCTTC. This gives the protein CASTPTVSGAYNEQFF.

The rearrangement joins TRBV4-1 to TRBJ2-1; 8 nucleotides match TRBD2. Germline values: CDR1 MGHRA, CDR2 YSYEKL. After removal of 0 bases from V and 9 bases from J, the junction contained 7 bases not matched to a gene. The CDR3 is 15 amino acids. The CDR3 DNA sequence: TGCGCCAGCAGCCAAGATGGAGGGACTAGTTCTGAGCAGTTCTTC. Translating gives CASSQDGGTSSEQFF.

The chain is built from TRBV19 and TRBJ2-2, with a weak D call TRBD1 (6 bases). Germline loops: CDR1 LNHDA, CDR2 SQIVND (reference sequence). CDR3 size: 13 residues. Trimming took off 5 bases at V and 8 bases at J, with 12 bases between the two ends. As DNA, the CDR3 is TGTGCCAGTAGTCCCACAGGGTTAGGGGAGCTGTTTTTT. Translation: CASSPTGLGELFF. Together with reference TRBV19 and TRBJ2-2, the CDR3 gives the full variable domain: DGGITQSPKYLFRKEGQNVTLSCEQNLNHDAMYWYRQDPGQGLRLIYYSQIVNDFQKGDIAEGYSVSREKKESFPLTVTSAQKNPTAFYLCASSPTGLGELFFGEGSRLTVL.

The CDR3 spells CASTETSPGELFF. The CDR3 nucleotides read TGTGCCAGCACCGAGACTAGCCCCGGGGAGCTGTTTTTT. This chain joins TRBV28 and TRBJ2-2; 7 nucleotides line up with TRBD2. The V and J ends lost 7 bases and 6 bases, in that order; junction bases with no gene match: 5. Germline V CDR1 and CDR2: MDHEN, SYDVKM. The CDR3 has 13 residues.

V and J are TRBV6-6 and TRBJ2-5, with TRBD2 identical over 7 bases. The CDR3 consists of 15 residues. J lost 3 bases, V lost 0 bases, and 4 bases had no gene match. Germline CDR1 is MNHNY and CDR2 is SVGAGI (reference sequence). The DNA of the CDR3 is TGTGCCAGCAGTTACTCGGGCGGGAGTGAAGAGACCCAGTACTTC. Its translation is CASSYSGGSEETQYF.

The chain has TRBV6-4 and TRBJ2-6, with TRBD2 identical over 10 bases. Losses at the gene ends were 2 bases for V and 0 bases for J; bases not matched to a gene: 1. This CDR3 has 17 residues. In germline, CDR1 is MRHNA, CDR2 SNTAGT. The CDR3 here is CASSDIAGGSGANVLTF. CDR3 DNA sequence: TGTGCCAGCAGTGACATAGCGGGAGGCTCTGGGGCCAACGTCCTGACTTTC.

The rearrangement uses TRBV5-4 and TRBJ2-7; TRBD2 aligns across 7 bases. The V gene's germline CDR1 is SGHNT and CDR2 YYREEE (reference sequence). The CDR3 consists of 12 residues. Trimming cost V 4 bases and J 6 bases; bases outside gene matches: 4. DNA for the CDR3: TGTGCCAGCAGCGGGGGGGTAGCCGAGCAGTACTTC. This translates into CASSGGVAEQYF. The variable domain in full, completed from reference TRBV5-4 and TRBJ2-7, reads ETGVTQSPTHLIKTRGQQVTLRCSSQSGHNTVSWYQQALGQGPQFIFQYYREEENGRGNFPPRFSGLQFPNYSSELNVNALELDDSALYLCASSGGVAEQYFGPGTRLTVT.

CDR3 DNA: TGTGCCAGTAGCCCGGGACAGGTGGTAGACCGAAATGAAAAACTGTTTTTT. Translation gives CASSPGQVVDRNEKLFF. V is TRBV19 and J is TRBJ1-4; 8 bases map to TRBD1. The germline V gene encodes CDR1 LNHDA and CDR2 SQIVND (reference sequence). With V trimmed by 6 bases and J by 5 bases, 14 bases remained unmatched. This CDR3 comprises 17 residues.

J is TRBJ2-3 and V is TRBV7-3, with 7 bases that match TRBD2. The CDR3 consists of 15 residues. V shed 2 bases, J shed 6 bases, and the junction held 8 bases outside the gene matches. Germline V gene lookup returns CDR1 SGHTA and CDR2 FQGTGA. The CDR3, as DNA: TGTGCCAGCAGCTTAGGGGCTAGCGGTACCGATACGCAGTATTTT. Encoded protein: CASSLGASGTDTQYF.

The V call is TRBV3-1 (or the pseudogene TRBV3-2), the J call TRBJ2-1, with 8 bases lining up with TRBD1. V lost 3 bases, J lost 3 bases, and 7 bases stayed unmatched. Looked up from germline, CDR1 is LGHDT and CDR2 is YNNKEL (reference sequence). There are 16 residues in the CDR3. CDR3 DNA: TGTGCCAGCAGCCAGGCCGGGACAGGTTTCTACAATGAGCAGTTCTTC. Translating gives CASSQAGTGFYNEQFF.